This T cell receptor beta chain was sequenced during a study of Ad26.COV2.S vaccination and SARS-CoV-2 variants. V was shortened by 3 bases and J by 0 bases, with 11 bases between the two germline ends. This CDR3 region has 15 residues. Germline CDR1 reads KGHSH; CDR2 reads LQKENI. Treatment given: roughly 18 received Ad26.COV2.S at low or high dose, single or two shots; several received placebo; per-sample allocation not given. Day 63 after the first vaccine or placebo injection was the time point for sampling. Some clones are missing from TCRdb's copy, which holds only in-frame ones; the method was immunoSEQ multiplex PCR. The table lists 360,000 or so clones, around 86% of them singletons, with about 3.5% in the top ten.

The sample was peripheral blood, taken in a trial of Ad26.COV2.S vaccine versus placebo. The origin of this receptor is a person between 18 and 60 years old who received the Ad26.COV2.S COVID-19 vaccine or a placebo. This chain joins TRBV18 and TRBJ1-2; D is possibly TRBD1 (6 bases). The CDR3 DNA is TGTGCCAGCTCACCCTCCGGACAGCCTAACTATGGCTACACCTTC. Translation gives CASSPSGQPNYGYTF. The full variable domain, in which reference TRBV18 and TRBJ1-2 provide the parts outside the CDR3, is NAGVMQNPRHLVRRRGQEARLRCSPMKGHSHVYWYRQLPEEGLKFMVYLQKENIIDESGMPKERFSAEFPKEGPSILRIQQVVRGDSAAYFCASSPSGQPNYGYTFGSGTRLTVV.